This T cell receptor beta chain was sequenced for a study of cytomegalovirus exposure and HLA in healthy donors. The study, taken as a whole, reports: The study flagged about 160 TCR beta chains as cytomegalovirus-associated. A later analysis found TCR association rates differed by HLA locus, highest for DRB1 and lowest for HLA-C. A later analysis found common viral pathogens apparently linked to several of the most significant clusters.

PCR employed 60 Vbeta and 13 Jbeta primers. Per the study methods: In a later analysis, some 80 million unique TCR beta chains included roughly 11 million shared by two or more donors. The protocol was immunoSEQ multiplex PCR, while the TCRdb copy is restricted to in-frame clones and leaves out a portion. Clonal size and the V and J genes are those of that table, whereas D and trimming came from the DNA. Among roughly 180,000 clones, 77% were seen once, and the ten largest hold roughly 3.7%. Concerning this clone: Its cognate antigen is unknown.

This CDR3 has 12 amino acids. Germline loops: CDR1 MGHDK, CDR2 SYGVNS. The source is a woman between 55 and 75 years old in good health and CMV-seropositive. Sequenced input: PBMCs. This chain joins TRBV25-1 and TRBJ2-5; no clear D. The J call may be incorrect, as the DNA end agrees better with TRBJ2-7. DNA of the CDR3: TGTGCCAGCAGTTCTCACTCCTACGAGCAGTACTTC. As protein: CASSSHSYEQYF.